A single sample gave rise to the 26 T cell receptor beta chains below, sequenced in a study of T-cell memory formation after mild COVID-19. TCRdb reanalysed the 5' RACE reads using MiXCR and keeps one entry per CDR3 protein. The table lists 190,000 or so distinct CDR3 sequences, about a fifth of them singletons. The specimen was PBMCs or a T cell subset sorted from them (not recorded which). The receptors stem from an adult woman who had mild COVID-19 (a few samples of this study predate the infection). Cell type and time point are not known.

This chain uses TRBV5-5 with TRBJ2-7; 9 bases map to TRBD1. V lost 1 base, J lost 6 bases, and 11 bases stayed unmatched. The CDR3 consists of 16 residues. Germline CDR1 and CDR2: SGHKS and YYEKEE (reference sequence). DNA of the CDR3: TGTGCCAGCAGCTTGTGGAGGACAGGGGCAGATGGCGAGCAGTACTTC. Translated: CASSLWRTGADGEQYF. Complete variable domain (other parts from reference TRBV5-5 and TRBJ2-7): DAGVTQSPTHLIKTRGQQVTLRCSPISGHKSVSWYQQVLGQGPQFIFQYYEKEERGRGNFPDRFSARQFPNYSSELNVNALLLGDSALYLCASSLWRTGADGEQYFGPGTRLTVT.

This clonotype was counted once. V is TRBV13 and J is TRBJ2-1; TRBD1 is a possible D gene (6 bases). Germline values: CDR1 PRHDT, CDR2 FYEKMQ (reference sequence). Trimming left V 1 base short and J 9 bases short, with 13 bases between. The CDR3 totals 14 residues. CDR3 bases: TGTGCCAGCAGCTTAGTGGGGGCGCGGGCTGAGCAGTTCTTC. It specifies CASSLVGARAEQFF.

A few counts support this clonotype. This chain uses TRBV18 with TRBJ2-3, with TRBD2 matching 7 bases. The CDR3 is 15 amino acids. Trimming took 0 bases from V and 2 from J; bases not matched to a gene: 2. Germline V CDR1 and CDR2: KGHSH, LQKENI. CDR3: CASSPPGGNTDTQYF. The CDR3 nucleotides are TGTGCCAGCTCACCACCGGGGGGGAACACAGATACGCAGTATTTT. The full variable domain, rest sourced from reference TRBV18 and TRBJ2-3, is NAGVMQNPRHLVRRRGQEARLRCSPMKGHSHVYWYRQLPEEGLKFMVYLQKENIIDESGMPKERFSAEFPKEGPSILRIQQVVRGDSAAYFCASSPPGGNTDTQYFGPGTRLTVL.

A few counts support this clonotype. The chain uses TRBV25-1 and TRBJ2-5; 7 bases are shared with TRBD2. Unmatched junction bases numbered 1, after V lost 6 bases and J lost 9 bases. This CDR3 has 10 residues. The germline CDR1 and CDR2 sequences are MGHDK and SYGVNS. This CDR3 is CASRGGAQYF. CDR3 sequence (DNA): TGTGCCAGCAGGGGGGGGGCCCAGTACTTC.

This clonotype was seen at least ten times. V usage is TRBV12-3 or TRBV12-4 and J usage is TRBJ2-1; no reliable D call. There are 14 residues in the CDR3. V lost 3 bases and J 3 bases, leaving 9 bases between the germline ends. The CDR3 sequence is CASSFASNYNEQFF. The CDR3 DNA is TGTGCCAGCAGTTTCGCCAGCAACTACAATGAGCAGTTCTTC.

The V call is TRBV10-3, the J call TRBJ2-1; TRBD2 matches 9 bases. The CDR3 totals 14 residues. Germline V CDR1 and CDR2: ENHRY, SYGVKD. After removal of 9 bases from V and 3 bases from J, the junction contained 6 bases not matched to a gene. The chain's CDR3 is CAMAGSGSYNEQFF. The CDR3 DNA sequence: TGTGCCATGGCGGGTAGCGGGAGCTACAATGAGCAGTTCTTC.

CDR3 residues: CASSRDQEPNEQFF. The CDR3 coding sequence is TGCGCCAGCAGCCGGGACCAGGAGCCGAATGAGCAGTTCTTC. The V gene is TRBV5-1, the J gene TRBJ2-1; either TRBD1 or TRBD2 may fit D (5 bases each). The V end was cut by 4 bases, the J end by 7 bases, with 15 bases between. Per the germline V gene, CDR1 is SGHRS and CDR2 is YFSETQ. This CDR3 is 14 amino acids long.

V usage is TRBV10-3 and J usage is TRBJ2-1; possibly TRBD1 for D (5 bases). This CDR3 spans 14 amino acids. V was shortened by 6 bases and J by 8 bases, with 17 bases between the two germline ends. From germline, CDR1 is ENHRY and CDR2 SYGVKD. The CDR3 loop reads CAIRYRQLWDEQFF. The CDR3 nucleotides read TGTGCCATCAGATATCGACAGTTATGGGATGAGCAGTTCTTC.

This chain joins TRBV4-2 and TRBJ1-3, with 9 bases aligning to TRBD1. Germline CDR1 reads LGHNA; CDR2 reads YNFKEQ. J gave up 8 bases and V 0 bases, and 14 bases lay outside the gene matches. The CDR3 runs to 18 residues. This chain's CDR3 is CASSQDARTGVGIDTIYF. The CDR3 bases are TGTGCCAGCAGCCAAGACGCAAGGACAGGGGTAGGGATAGACACCATATATTTT.

For the CDR3, the DNA is TGCGCCAGCAGCGTATATTCTGGACAGGGGGCAGACACCATATATTTT. Its protein is CASSVYSGQGADTIYF. The chain combines TRBV5-1 with TRBJ1-3; 11 bases line up with TRBD1. Germline CDR1 is SGHRS and CDR2 is YFSETQ. This CDR3 region has 16 residues. The J segment lost 8 bases and the V segment lost 4 bases, leaving 11 bases of the junction unmatched.

The chain combines TRBV14 with TRBJ2-5, with TRBD2 identical over 12 bases. The length of the CDR3 is 16 residues. V shed 2 bases and J 4 bases; nucleotides not matched to a gene: 5. Per the germline V gene, CDR1 is SGHDN and CDR2 is FVKESK. Written as DNA, the CDR3 is TGTGCCAGCAGCCAACTAGCGGGAGGGCCGAGAGAGACCCAGTACTTC. Its protein product is CASSQLAGGPRETQYF.

The V gene is TRBV5-1, the J gene TRBJ2-1; 8 nucleotides agree with TRBD2. V was pared by 2 bases and J by 2 bases, with 3 bases of the junction left unmatched. The CDR3 has 15 residues. Germline lookup yields CDR1 SGHRS and CDR2 YFSETQ. DNA of the CDR3: TGCGCCAGCAGCTTAGCGGGAGAGCCCTACAATGAGCAGTTCTTC. Its protein product is CASSLAGEPYNEQFF.

This clonotype has a handful of counts. The rearrangement joins TRBV27 to TRBJ2-3; no reliable D call. This CDR3 contains 14 residues. The V gene lost 3 bases and the J gene lost 3 bases, with 10 bases spanning the gap. Germline values: CDR1 MNHEY, CDR2 SMNVEV (reference sequence). The CDR3 sequence is CASSFRRSTDTQYF. In DNA form, the CDR3 reads TGTGCCAGCAGTTTCCGACGGTCTACAGATACGCAGTATTTT.

This clonotype was observed a few times. This chain joins TRBV24-1 and TRBJ2-6; a weak D match, TRBD1 (9 bases). The CDR3 covers 18 residues. Trimming stripped 3 bases from V and 4 bases from J, with 18 bases between. Germline V lookup: CDR1 KGHDR, CDR2 SFDVKD. CDR3 region: CATSDREGQGSGANVLTF. The CDR3 region has the DNA TGTGCCACCAGTGATCGGGAGGGACAGGGTTCCGGGGCCAACGTCCTGACTTTC.

This clonotype was counted many times. The V gene is TRBV20-1, the J gene TRBJ2-5; TRBD2 might be the D (5 bases). This CDR3 contains 13 residues. Trimming removed 6 bases from V and 5 bases from J, with 16 bases in between. The germline V gene encodes CDR1 DFQATT and CDR2 SNEGSKA (reference sequence). CDR3 sequence reads: CSADRGSQETQYF. The DNA of the CDR3 is TGCAGTGCGGACCGGGGATCCCAGGAGACCCAGTACTTC.

This sequence joins TRBV14 and TRBJ2-5; no clear D. The V gene's germline CDR1 is SGHDN and CDR2 FVKESK. V lost 5 bases and J 5 bases, leaving 9 bases between the germline ends. The CDR3 has 12 amino acids. The CDR3 DNA follows: TGTGCCAGCAGCGGTGCCCACGAGACCCAGTACTTC. The encoded protein is CASSGAHETQYF.

The genes are TRBV5-1 and TRBJ2-7; D is unresolved. The germline V gene encodes CDR1 SGHRS and CDR2 YFSETQ. This CDR3 is 12 amino acids long. Trimming removed 0 bases at V and 7 bases at J, with 8 bases between. This CDR3 reads CASSLARHEQYF. Written as DNA, the CDR3 is TGCGCCAGCAGCTTGGCCCGTCATGAGCAGTACTTC.

The J gene is TRBJ2-1, the V gene TRBV12-3 or TRBV12-4; no definite D call. The V gene lost 7 bases and the J gene lost 8 bases, with 12 bases spanning the gap. The CDR3 has 12 residues. CDR3 in amino acids: CASTLTTHEQFF. The CDR3 region has the DNA TGTGCCAGCACCTTAACGACACATGAGCAGTTCTTC.

The V gene is TRBV15, the J gene TRBJ2-3, with 11 positions matching TRBD2. With 3 bases clipped from V and 8 bases from J, the junction kept 4 bases outside the gene matches. The CDR3 contains 14 residues. Germline V gene sequence: CDR1 LNHNV, CDR2 YYDKDF (reference sequence). The CDR3 nucleotides are TGTGCCACCAGCAGGCAGACTAGCGGGACTACGCAGTATTTT. Residues: CATSRQTSGTTQYF.

V usage is TRBV10-3 and J usage is TRBJ2-7, with D tentatively TRBD2 (6 bases). V lost 7 bases and J 0 bases, leaving 13 bases between the germline ends. Germline-derived CDR1 and CDR2 are ENHRY and SYGVKD. The CDR3 spans 14 residues. CDR3 in DNA: TGTGCCATCACGGAGGGACGAAGCTCCTACGAGCAGTACTTC. This sequence encodes CAITEGRSSYEQYF.

The rearrangement links TRBV6-5 to TRBJ1-1; no firm D call. CDR1 and CDR2 from the germline V gene are MNHEY and SVGAGI. This CDR3 has 15 amino acids. Trimming removed 0 bases from V and 5 bases from J, with 13 bases in between. The CDR3 is CASSYSSRGSTEAFF. DNA for the CDR3: TGTGCCAGCAGTTACTCGAGTCGTGGTTCGACTGAAGCTTTCTTT.

CDR3 protein: CASAGGGLGVYEQYF. The CDR3 coding sequence is TGTGCCAGCGCGGGTGGGGGGCTGGGAGTTTACGAGCAGTACTTC. The chain joins TRBV27 to TRBJ2-7; D is tentatively TRBD1 or TRBD2 (6 bases each). The germline CDR1 and CDR2 sequences are MNHEY and SMNVEV (reference sequence). The CDR3 contains 15 residues. Trimming pared 8 bases from V and 4 bases from J, leaving 21 bases between.

This chain links TRBV6-6 with TRBJ1-5; a possible D gene is TRBD1 (5 bases). Germline V gene sequence: CDR1 MNHNY, CDR2 SVGAGI (reference sequence). Trimming took 4 bases from V and 0 from J, leaving 10 bases between them. This CDR3 contains 15 residues. Here the CDR3 DNA reads TGTGCCAGCAGTTGGACACGATATAGCAATCAGCCCCAGCATTTT. Protein sequence: CASSWTRYSNQPQHF.

The genes are TRBV5-6 and TRBJ2-2, with TRBD2 matching 8 bases. The CDR3 is 18 residues long. V lost 4 bases and J lost 1; bases outside the gene matches: 12. Germline loops: CDR1 SGHDT, CDR2 YYEEEE. As DNA, the CDR3 is TGTGCCAGCAGCATTGGGACTAGGCTGGGGATGAACACCGGGGAGCTGTTTTTT. This translates into CASSIGTRLGMNTGELFF. The variable domain in full, completed from reference TRBV5-6 and TRBJ2-2, reads DAGVTQSPTHLIKTRGQQVTLRCSPKSGHDTVSWYQQALGQGPQFIFQYYEEEERQRGNFPDRFSGHQFPNYSSELNVNALLLGDSALYLCASSIGTRLGMNTGELFFGEGSRLTVL.

This chain links TRBV20-1 with TRBJ2-1; 11 positions agree with TRBD2. Germline assignment: CDR1 DFQATT and CDR2 SNEGSKA (reference sequence). This CDR3 is 15 amino acids long. J was trimmed by 6 bases and V by 5 bases; bases with no gene match: 9. This CDR3 reads CSAPRYSGRANEQFF. As DNA, the CDR3 is TGCAGTGCTCCTAGGTATAGCGGGAGGGCCAATGAGCAGTTCTTC.

This clonotype was counted a few times. J is TRBJ2-1 and V is TRBV7-9; no reliable D call. CDR1 is SEHNR and CDR2 is FQNEAQ in the germline V gene (reference sequence). This CDR3 is built from 16 residues. V lost 3 bases and J 3 bases, leaving 15 bases between the germline ends. DNA of the CDR3: TGTGCCAGCAGCTTGATAGCAGGAGTTGGCTACAATGAGCAGTTCTTC. Amino acids: CASSLIAGVGYNEQFF.